Reported below is one T cell receptor (beta chain). These data originate in a study of T cell changes during pregnancy in multiple sclerosis. The V gene's germline CDR1 is SGHDT and CDR2 YYEEEE. This CDR3 is 15 amino acids long. With V trimmed by 2 bases and J by 4 bases, 5 bases remained unmatched. Profiling relied on immunoSEQ multiplex PCR, and the TCRdb table lists in-frame clones only, not all of them. The table has 65,000 to 85,000 clones, approximately 94% seen once. The rearrangement links TRBV5-6 to TRBJ2-2; TRBD2 agrees at 7 bases. Source: CD4+ T cells from peripheral blood mononuclear cells, taken before pregnancy. The receptor comes from a female donor with multiple sclerosis, enrolled in a pregnancy study. The DNA for the CDR3 is TGTGCCAGCAGCTTAGAAGGGAGGGCCACCGGGGAGCTGTTTTTT. Translated, it gives CASSLEGRATGELFF.